The clone carrying this TCR beta chain was counted only a few times. As processed by the authors: Nucleated cell counts were estimated from reference gene primer amplification. Repertoires were generated with immunoSEQ multiplex PCR, while TCRdb's copy carries only in-frame clones and drops some. The D gene and trimming were derived from the DNA, and the V and J assignments and clone size from that table. The sample lists 120,000 or so clones, roughly 88% seen once, with 7.6% in the top ten. The record originates from a study of blood T cell repertoires in COVID-19. Turning to the study itself: Researchers got acute and convalescent COVID-19 samples from the United States, Italy and Spain. Nucleic acid was either cDNA or gDNA, and it came from T cells, B-cell-depleted T cells, or PBMCs.

CDR1 and CDR2 (germline): LNHDA, SQIVND (reference sequence). The CDR3 runs 18 residues. Trimming cost V 7 bases and J 4 bases; bases outside gene matches: 15. The V and J genes are TRBV19 and TRBJ2-6; TRBD2 aligns across 8 bases. Material: peripheral blood. The receptor's source is a man aged 45-65 years with acute or convalescent COVID-19. CDR3 in amino acids: CASKYRRAGAGGANVLTF. The CDR3 DNA is TGTGCCAGTAAATACCGAAGAGCGGGAGCGGGAGGGGCCAACGTCCTGACTTTC.